Each of the 22 T cell receptor beta chains below was sequenced from the same sample in a study of identifying expanded T cells in peripheral blood. TCRdb keeps only in-frame clones here, not all; method: immunoSEQ multiplex PCR. The table has about 100,000 clones, around 85% seen once; the top ten hold approximately 18%. Sequencing was performed on blood. These receptor sequences come from a person aged 18-70 years in good health.

The rearrangement links TRBV7-6 to TRBJ2-1, with TRBD2 as a possible D gene (6 bases). This CDR3 spans 14 amino acids. From germline, CDR1 is SGHVS and CDR2 FNYEAQ. V lost 1 base, J lost 3 bases, and 7 bases lay in between. CDR3 in amino acids: CASSLGGDYNEQFF. CDR3 nucleotide sequence: TGTGCCAGCAGCTTAGGGGGGGACTACAATGAGCAGTTCTTC.

This chain uses TRBV6-5 with TRBJ2-5; D unclear. Germline lookup yields CDR1 MNHEY and CDR2 SVGAGI. The ends were cut back, 10 bases at V and 4 bases at J, with 16 bases in the middle. CDR3 length: 13 residues. CDR3 residues: CATARRVGETQYF. As DNA, the CDR3 is TGTGCCACCGCCCGAAGGGTCGGAGAGACCCAGTACTTC.

This clone was seen once. The rearrangement links TRBV7-9 to TRBJ2-1; TRBD1 or TRBD2 may be the D gene (5 bases each). Deletions cut 4 bases from V and 0 bases from J, with 19 bases between. Per the germline V gene, CDR1 is SEHNR and CDR2 is FQNEAQ (reference sequence). The CDR3 runs to 18 residues. This CDR3 reads CASSYPGADSSSYNEQFF. CDR3 nucleotide sequence: TGTGCCAGCAGCTACCCCGGGGCCGACTCCAGCTCCTACAATGAGCAGTTCTTC.

In this sample, this clone turned up once. The rearrangement uses TRBV5-6 and TRBJ1-6; the match to TRBD1 covers 8 bases. CDR1 SGHDT and CDR2 YYEEEE come from the germline V gene. After removal of 4 bases from V and 4 bases from J, the junction contained 4 bases not matched to a gene. This CDR3 has 15 amino acids. This CDR3 reads CASSTRQGYNSPLHF. The DNA for the CDR3 is TGTGCCAGCAGCACTCGACAGGGGTATAATTCACCCCTCCACTTT.

The CDR3 spells CASSLGGGLSGTQYF. DNA for the CDR3: TGTGCCAGCAGTCTGGGGGGGGGTCTAAGCGGGACCCAGTACTTC. The V and J genes are TRBV6-5 and TRBJ2-5; 7 nucleotides match TRBD2. CDR3 length: 15 residues. Germline loops: CDR1 MNHEY, CDR2 SVGAGI. V trimming: 5 bases; J trimming: 7 bases; junction bases outside the gene matches: 13.

V usage is TRBV5-7 and J usage is TRBJ2-1; 7 nucleotides align to TRBD2. TRBV5-7 falls under the ORF class, with uncertain function. The CDR3 is 19 amino acids. Trimming took 0 bases from V and 8 from J; bases not matched to a gene: 20. CDR3 residues: CASSLVNPSERGLSDEQFF. In DNA form, the CDR3 reads TGTGCCAGCAGCTTGGTTAATCCGAGCGAGCGGGGATTGAGCGATGAGCAGTTCTTC.

The V and J genes are TRBV27 and TRBJ1-2; 9 nucleotides match TRBD1. This CDR3 has 16 amino acids. Germline V gene data show CDR1 as MNHEY and CDR2 as SMNVEV (reference sequence). V gave up 2 bases and J gave up 6 bases; unmatched junction bases: 10. CDR3 coding DNA: TGTGCCAGCAGTTTAGGTATGGGGACAGGGCCAGATGGCTACACCTTC. It yields the protein CASSLGMGTGPDGYTF.

This clone was seen a single time. This chain links TRBV7-9 with TRBJ2-7, with 9 positions matching TRBD1. Germline-derived CDR1 and CDR2 are SEHNR and FQNEAQ (reference sequence). With 0 bases clipped from V and 2 bases from J, the junction kept 2 bases outside the gene matches. The CDR3 totals 15 residues. The CDR3, as DNA: TGTGCCAGCAGCTTAGCGGGACAGGGACCCTACGAGCAGTACTTC. This gives the protein CASSLAGQGPYEQYF. Full variable domain (outside the CDR3, taken from reference TRBV7-9 and TRBJ2-7): DTGVSQNPRHKITKRGQNVTFRCDPISEHNRLYWYRQTLGQGPEFLTYFQNEAQLEKSRLLSDRFSAERPKGSFSTLEIQRTEQGDSAMYLCASSLAGQGPYEQYFGPGTRLTVT.

The V gene is TRBV4-2, the J gene TRBJ2-5; D gene unclear. V lost 0 bases and J 5 bases, leaving 7 bases between the germline ends. Germline assignment: CDR1 LGHNA and CDR2 YNFKEQ. The CDR3 totals 13 residues. The CDR3 here is CASSQDHLETQYF. The CDR3 DNA sequence: TGTGCCAGCAGCCAAGATCACCTGGAGACCCAGTACTTC.

This chain joins TRBV5-6 and TRBJ1-1; TRBD1 aligns across 7 bases. CDR1 and CDR2 from the germline V gene are SGHDT and YYEEEE. The CDR3 is 16 amino acids. The V and J ends lost 4 bases and 4 bases, in that order; junction bases with no gene match: 13. CDR3 protein: CASSDGYRGKGTEAFF. The CDR3 nucleotides are TGTGCCAGCAGCGACGGATACAGGGGCAAGGGCACTGAAGCTTTCTTT.

V is TRBV6-5 and J is TRBJ1-5; 7 bases map to TRBD1. The CDR3 length is 15 residues. Germline-derived CDR1 and CDR2 are MNHEY and SVGAGI. Unmatched junction bases numbered 7, after V lost 2 bases and J lost 6 bases. CDR3 sequence: CASSYARTGTQPQHF. As DNA, the CDR3 is TGTGCCAGCAGTTACGCTAGGACAGGTACTCAGCCCCAGCATTTT.

This chain connects TRBV6-4 to TRBJ2-3; 12 bases are a match to TRBD2. In germline, CDR1 is MRHNA, CDR2 SNTAGT. This CDR3 region has 15 residues. The J segment lost 1 base and the V segment lost 4 bases, leaving 0 bases of the junction unmatched. The CDR3 DNA reads as TGTGCCAGCAGTGGGACTAGCGGGGGCACAGATACGCAGTATTTT. As protein: CASSGTSGGTDTQYF.

The CDR3 sequence: CASRGTSGHRSYEQYF. CDR3 DNA: TGTGCCAGCAGGGGGACTAGCGGACATCGCTCCTACGAGCAGTACTTC. The V gene is TRBV27, the J gene TRBJ2-7; 11 bases are shared with TRBD2. The CDR3 is made up of 16 amino acids. Germline assignment: CDR1 MNHEY and CDR2 SMNVEV (reference sequence). With 6 bases clipped from V and 0 bases from J, the junction kept 7 bases outside the gene matches.

The V call is TRBV5-1, the J call TRBJ2-3; D ambiguous. The germline V gene encodes CDR1 SGHRS and CDR2 YFSETQ. CDR3 length equals 14 residues. V dropped 0 bases and J dropped 2 bases, with 7 bases sitting between them. The CDR3 region is CASSLEDTTDTQYF. CDR3 sequence (DNA): TGCGCCAGCAGCTTGGAAGACACCACAGATACGCAGTATTTT. The full variable domain, rest sourced from reference TRBV5-1 and TRBJ2-3, is KAGVTQTPRYLIKTRGQQVTLSCSPISGHRSVSWYQQTPGQGLQFLFEYFSETQRNKGNFPGRFSGRQFSNSRSEMNVSTLELGDSALYLCASSLEDTTDTQYFGPGTRLTVL.

V gene TRBV4-3 combines with J gene TRBJ2-2; D is uncertain. Germline lookup yields CDR1 LGHNA and CDR2 YSLEER. This CDR3 is 14 amino acids long. Trimming removed 0 bases at V and 3 bases at J, with 5 bases between. CDR3 region: CASSQDQYTGELFF. In nucleotides, the CDR3 is TGCGCCAGCAGCCAAGACCAGTACACCGGGGAGCTGTTTTTT.

The chain joins TRBV5-4 to TRBJ2-5; TRBD2 might be the D (6 bases). This CDR3 is built from 13 residues. V was pared by 4 bases and J by 4 bases, with 11 bases between. The germline V gene encodes CDR1 SGHNT and CDR2 YYREEE (reference sequence). Written as DNA, the CDR3 is TGTGCCAGCAGCCCGGGGGTAACAGAGACCCAGTACTTC. Translating it yields CASSPGVTETQYF. Together with reference TRBV5-4 and TRBJ2-5, the CDR3 gives the full variable domain: ETGVTQSPTHLIKTRGQQVTLRCSSQSGHNTVSWYQQALGQGPQFIFQYYREEENGRGNFPPRFSGLQFPNYSSELNVNALELDDSALYLCASSPGVTETQYFGPGTRLLVL.

The rearrangement joins TRBV7-9 to TRBJ2-2, with D uncertain. This CDR3 has 13 residues. The V gene's germline CDR1 is SEHNR and CDR2 FQNEAQ (reference sequence). V was trimmed by 10 bases and J by 6 bases, leaving 15 bases between them. The CDR3: CATDSPSAGELFF. Here the CDR3 DNA reads TGTGCCACTGACTCCCCCAGTGCCGGGGAGCTGTTTTTT.

The rearrangement joins TRBV5-1 to TRBJ2-4; D gene unclear. V lost 0 bases to trimming and J lost 6 bases, with 7 bases between them. In germline, CDR1 is SGHRS, CDR2 YFSETQ. This CDR3 is 13 amino acids long. This CDR3 is CASSLAAPNIQYF. CDR3 DNA: TGCGCCAGCAGCTTGGCAGCCCCAAACATTCAGTACTTC.

The table lists this clone with a few counts. The chain links TRBV6-4 to TRBJ2-1; unclear D gene. The V gene lost 0 bases and the J gene lost 8 bases, with 8 bases spanning the gap. CDR3 size: 13 residues. Germline V gives CDR1 MRHNA, CDR2 SNTAGT. CDR3 in amino acids: CASSDSLYDEQFF. The CDR3 DNA sequence: TGTGCCAGCAGTGACTCCCTCTATGATGAGCAGTTCTTC.

This sequence joins TRBV6-6 and TRBJ2-5, with D perhaps TRBD1 or TRBD2 (7 bases each). CDR3 length equals 14 residues. V shed 5 bases and J shed 4 bases, with 14 bases lying between them. Germline V CDR1 and CDR2: MNHNY, SVGAGI (reference sequence). The CDR3 reads CASSTQGGRETQYF. Here the CDR3 DNA reads TGTGCCAGCAGTACCCAGGGGGGGCGAGAGACCCAGTACTTC.

V is TRBV7-2 and J is TRBJ1-3, with D perhaps TRBD1 (5 bases). Germline-derived CDR1 and CDR2 are SGHTA and FQGNSA. Trimming cost V 3 bases and J 4 bases, with 7 bases left between them. The CDR3 consists of 13 residues. In nucleotides, the CDR3 is TGTGCCAGCAGCTTCCAGGGAGGAAACACCATATATTTT. Its protein product is CASSFQGGNTIYF.

This chain connects TRBV29-1 to TRBJ1-1, with D possibly TRBD1 on 5 matching bases. Germline CDR1 SQVTM, CDR2 ANQGSEA. The ends were cut back, 4 bases at V and 2 bases at J, with 11 bases in the middle. The CDR3 has 13 amino acids. The CDR3 loop is CSVGRGVNTEAFF. CDR3 DNA: TGCAGCGTTGGTCGGGGGGTCAACACTGAAGCTTTCTTT.